A selection of T cell receptor beta chains follows, all from one sample in a study of read filtering for tumor transcriptome and immune sequencing. TCRdb ran MiXCR on the reads and lists one entry per CDR3 protein. The sample lists about 62,000 distinct CDR3 sequences; roughly a fifth were seen once. The sequenced material came from a population of CD138-negative cells sorted from bone marrow. These receptors all come from a donor older than 35 with multiple myeloma. The CDR3 runs from the conserved cysteine through the conserved F or W. The D gene is left open where the match is weak. Clone size appears in some rows only: once, few, many, or a class for an expanded clone.

size	D	J	V	DNA	CDR3
many	TRBD2	TRBJ2-1	TRBV7-8	TGTGCCAGCAGCCAGACTAGCGGGGGGGCCGGGGGCAATGAGCAGTTCTTC	CASSQTSGGAGGNEQFF
few	TRBD2	TRBJ2-5	TRBV20-1	TGCAGTGCCCTCGGTGGGACTAGCGGGGGGGCCTTAGTAGAGACCCAGTACTTC	CSALGGTSGGALVETQYF
few	.	TRBJ2-5	TRBV3-1	TGTGCCAGCAGCCAAGATCTGGTGACCCAGTACTTC	CASSQDLVTQYF
.	TRBD1	TRBJ2-5	TRBV19	TGTGCCAGTAGTATAGGTGGGACAGACCAAGAGACCCAGTACTTC	CASSIGGTDQETQYF
many	.	TRBJ2-5	TRBV28	TGTGCCAGCAGTTTATTGGACAGTCGGGACAACCAAGAGACCCAGTACTTC	CASSLLDSRDNQETQYF
many	TRBD2	TRBJ2-1	TRBV3-1	TGTGCCAGCAGCCCTCACCCGGGACTAGCGTTATACAATGAGCAGTTCTTC	CASSPHPGLALYNEQFF
many	.	TRBJ1-1	TRBV5-1	TGCGCCAGCAGCCGTACAGGAGGGAACACTGAAGCTTTCTTT	CASSRTGGNTEAFF
many	TRBD1	TRBJ1-1	TRBV6-2/TRBV6-3	TGTGCCAGCAGCTCCGGGACAGGGAACACTGAAGCTTTCTTT	CASSSGTGNTEAFF
many	TRBD1	TRBJ1-1	TRBV29-1	TGCAGCGCCCGACAGGGGGGTAACACTGAAGCTTTCTTT	CSARQGGNTEAFF
many	.	TRBJ2-5	TRBV19	TGTGCCAGTAGCGAAGTAGACCAAGAGACCCAGTACTTC	CASSEVDQETQYF
many	.	TRBJ2-1	TRBV11-2	TGTGCCAGCAGCTTAAAAGGTCCCTTCGATGAGCAGCTCTTC	CASSLKGPFDEQLF
many	.	TRBJ2-1	TRBV11-1	TGTGCCAGCAGCCGGGGGGCGATTGAGCAGTTCTTC	CASSRGAIEQFF
.	.	TRBJ2-1	TRBV2	TGTGCCAGCAGTGGTGGGCTATCGGATAATGAGCAGTTCTTC	CASSGGLSDNEQFF
many	TRBD2	TRBJ2-5	TRBV5-1	TGCGCCAGCAGCACCATGCGGGAGGCCTTGGGGAGAGAGACCCAGTACTTC	CASSTMREALGRETQYF
many	.	TRBJ2-7	TRBV6-1	TGTGCCAGCAGGAAAGGGGGTTACGAGCAGTACTTC	CASRKGGYEQYF
many	.	TRBJ2-1	TRBV2	TGTGCCAGCAGTGAAACCCTGCGGGGGCAGTTCTTC	CASSETLRGQFF
many	.	TRBJ1-1	TRBV27	TGTGCCAGCAGTTTCACCTCTCGAGGGGTCTGGAACACTGAAGCTTTCTTT	CASSFTSRGVWNTEAFF
many	TRBD2	TRBJ2-3	TRBV12-3/TRBV12-4	TGTGCCAGCAGCTATACTAGCGGGAGCACAGATACGCAGTATTTT	CASSYTSGSTDTQYF
medium-sized	.	TRBJ2-1	TRBV29-1	TGCAGCGTAGGAGTTGGGCCCCACAATGAGCAGTTCTTC	CSVGVGPHNEQFF
many	TRBD2	TRBJ2-3	TRBV7-2	TGTGCCAGCAGCCGCGGGAGTTTGAGCACAGATACGCAGTATTTT	CASSRGSLSTDTQYF
.	.	TRBJ2-7	TRBV14	TGTGCCAGCAGCCAACAGACTAGATCCGAGCAGTACTTC	CASSQQTRSEQYF
many	TRBD1	TRBJ2-7	TRBV20-1	TGCAGTGCTAGAGAACTATACAGGGGCTGGGAGCAGTACTTC	CSARELYRGWEQYF
many	.	TRBJ2-6	TRBV12-3/TRBV12-4	TGTGCCAGCAGCCAATCTGGGGCCAACGTCCTGACTTTC	CASSQSGANVLTF
many	TRBD2	TRBJ2-1	TRBV5-1	TGCGCCAGCAGCCCCCGTAGCGGGAGCGGCAATGAGCAGTTCTTC	CASSPRSGSGNEQFF
many	.	TRBJ2-3	TRBV27	TGTGCCAGCAGTTTATCCCCAGAAGATACGCAGTATTTT	CASSLSPEDTQYF
many	TRBD2	TRBJ2-1	TRBV19	TGTGCCAGTAGTATACAGCGGGGGGACGAAATTCACAATGAGCAGTTCTTC	CASSIQRGDEIHNEQFF
many	TRBD1	TRBJ2-3	TRBV7-2	TGTGCCAGCAGCTACCGACAGGGGGGGGGAGATACGCAGTATTTT	CASSYRQGGGDTQYF
many	TRBD2	TRBJ2-2	TRBV29-1	TGCAGCGTTGACGGGGGGACTAGAAACACCGGGGAGCTGTTTTTT	CSVDGGTRNTGELFF
many	.	TRBJ2-2	TRBV3-1	TGTGCCAGCAGCCAAGAGACGAACACCGGGGAGCTGTTTTTT	CASSQETNTGELFF
many	.	TRBJ2-1	TRBV2	TGTGCCAGCAGTGGACAGCTGCTCTGGGATGAGCAGTTCTTC	CASSGQLLWDEQFF
many	.	TRBJ1-1	TRBV12-3/TRBV12-4	TGTGCCAGCAGTTTAGCGTGGCAGGGCTCTGAAGCTTTCTTT	CASSLAWQGSEAFF
many	TRBD1	TRBJ1-5	TRBV30	TGTGCCTGGACCATCAAGGGGGCAGGTCAGCCCCAGCATTTT	CAWTIKGAGQPQHF
many	TRBD2	TRBJ2-1	TRBV15	TGTGCCACCAGCAGGATGAGGAGTTCAGGGACTAACTACAATGAGCAGTTCTTC	CATSRMRSSGTNYNEQFF
few	.	TRBJ2-3	TRBV5-1	TGCGCCAGCAGCTTGAGGGCAGATACGCAGTATTTT	CASSLRADTQYF
.	TRBD2	TRBJ2-2	TRBV2	TGTGCCAGCAGTGAAGCCGGGGATTGGACTAGCGTTCCCGGGGAGCTGTTTTTT	CASSEAGDWTSVPGELFF
medium-sized	.	TRBJ1-1	TRBV2	TGTGCCAGCAGTGAAAGTGGCGCAATGAACACTGAAGCTTTCTTT	CASSESGAMNTEAFF
.	.	TRBJ2-3	TRBV15	TGTGCCACCAGCAGCACAATAGTCGGCTCCGCTACAGACCTAAGCACAGATACGCAGTATTTT	CATSSTIVGSATDLSTDTQYF
many	TRBD1	TRBJ2-7	TRBV11-2	TGTGCCAGCAGCTTCCCAGGTGGACAGGGTTCCTACGAGCAGTACTTC	CASSFPGGQGSYEQYF
.	.	TRBJ1-5	TRBV19	TGTGCCAGTAGTATAGAAGGGCAGGAAACCACCGGGCCCCAGCATTTT	CASSIEGQETTGPQHF
.	.	TRBJ2-6	TRBV29-1	TGCAGCGTGGAGGACAGCCTGATCGTTTTTGGGGCCAACGTCCCGACTTTC	CSVEDSLIVFGANVPTF
many	TRBD2	TRBJ2-1	TRBV6-2/TRBV6-3	TGTGCCAGCAGCTCGACTAGCGGGGGGGCCTATGAGCAGTTCTTC	CASSSTSGGAYEQFF
many	TRBD2	TRBJ2-7	TRBV7-9	TGTGCCAGCAGCTTAGAGGGACTAGCGGGATTCGAGCAGTACTTC	CASSLEGLAGFEQYF
medium-sized	.	TRBJ2-1	TRBV28	TGTGCCAGCAGTTTAGAGGGAGTTGAGCAGTTCTTC	CASSLEGVEQFF
.	.	TRBJ1-2	TRBV19	TGTGCCAGTAGTATAAAAGGTCGACAGGCCTATGGCTACACCTTC	CASSIKGRQAYGYTF
many	TRBD1	TRBJ1-1	TRBV5-6	TGTGCCAGCAGCTTGGACAGGGGGCGCGTATGGACTGAAGCTTTCTTC	CASSLDRGRVWTEAFF
once	TRBD1	TRBJ1-5	TRBV19	TGTGCCAGAAGTAGCGGACAGGGAAGTAGCAATCAGCCCCAGCATTTT	CARSSGQGSSNQPQHF
many	TRBD2	TRBJ2-1	TRBV30	TGTGCCTGGAGTGTGTGGGGGGGGGGGTACAATGAGCAGTTCTTC	CAWSVWGGGYNEQFF
.	.	TRBJ1-2	TRBV30	TGTGCCTGGAGCGATGAAAAGAGGGGGGACGGCTACACCTTC	CAWSDEKRGDGYTF
many	TRBD1	TRBJ2-5	TRBV28	TGTGCCAGCAGTTTGGACAGGGGGATGCAGACCCAGTACTTC	CASSLDRGMQTQYF
.	.	TRBJ2-7	TRBV7-9	TGTGCCAGCAGCGACCTGTTCCTCTTTTACGAGCAGTACTTC	CASSDLFLFYEQYF
many	TRBD1	TRBJ1-1	TRBV5-1	TGCGCCAGCAGCTCTCCCGGGACAGCGAACACTGAAGCTTTCTTT	CASSSPGTANTEAFF
.	TRBD2	TRBJ2-1	TRBV5-5	TGTGCCAGCAGTTATCTAGCGGGAGGCTCCTACAATGGGCAGTTCTTC	CASSYLAGGSYNGQFF
many	.	TRBJ2-3	TRBV19	TGTGCCAGCCAGGCTACAGATACGCAGTATTTT	CASQATDTQYF
once	TRBD2	TRBJ2-1	TRBV20-1	TGCAGTGCTAGGATAGCGGGAGGAGGGCCTGAGCAGTTCTTC	CSARIAGGGPEQFF
few	.	TRBJ1-1	TRBV6-2/TRBV6-3	TGTGCCAGCAGTTCCCTGAGGACAGAAAGATACACTGAAGCTTTCTTT	CASSSLRTERYTEAFF
many	TRBD2	TRBJ2-1	TRBV29-1	TGCAGCGTTGTCGGGGGGGCCAGCTCCTACAATGAGCAGTTCTTC	CSVVGGASSYNEQFF
.	.	TRBJ1-5	TRBV23-1	TGCGCCAGCACCGAGGAGGGAAGCAATCAGCCCCGGCACTTT	CASTEEGSNQPRHF
many	.	TRBJ2-3	TRBV9	TGTGCCAGCAGCGTAGTTAGCGGAGGCACAGATACGCAGTATTTT	CASSVVSGGTDTQYF
.	.	TRBJ1-2	TRBV5-1	TGCGCCAGCTCCGGGGTGAACTATGGCTACACCTTC	CASSGVNYGYTF